Below are 30 T cell receptor beta chains sequenced from a single sample in a study of early T cells in non-severe SARS-CoV-2 infection. TCRdb reanalysed the 5' RACE reads using MiXCR and keeps one entry per CDR3 protein. Of about 27,000 distinct CDR3 sequences in the sample, 4% to 4.5% were seen once. Sequenced sample: whole blood. The receptors were gathered from an adult who was a healthcare worker with PCR-confirmed SARS-CoV-2 infection or an uninfected control (not recorded which).

This clonotype was recorded at least ten times. This chain uses TRBV5-1 with TRBJ2-3; possibly TRBD2 for D (6 bases). Trimming left V 5 bases short and J 2 bases short, with 12 bases between. The CDR3 is 14 residues long. Germline-derived CDR1 and CDR2 are SGHRS and YFSETQ. DNA for the CDR3: TGCGCCAGCAGTGTGAGCGGGCCCACAGATACGCAGTATTTT. It codes for CASSVSGPTDTQYF.

The sample holds many counts of this clonotype. DNA for the CDR3: TGCAGCGTTGAAGATCAGAGGAGGCGGCAGGTTCATGAGCAGTTCTTC. This codes for CSVEDQRRRQVHEQFF. This chain joins TRBV29-1 and TRBJ2-1; TRBD2 is a possible D gene (5 bases). The CDR3 is made up of 16 amino acids. The germline V and J ends were trimmed by 0 bases and 8 bases, with 20 bases remaining between them. Germline V CDR1 and CDR2: SQVTM, ANQGSEA.

This clonotype has at least ten counts. The rearrangement uses TRBV18 and TRBJ1-3, with D hard to call. V was clipped by 3 bases and J by 1 base, with 13 bases between them. CDR3 size: 16 residues. The germline V gene encodes CDR1 KGHSH and CDR2 LQKENI. The DNA of the CDR3 is TGTGCCAGCTCACCGGGATCGGTGTCGTCTGGAAACACCATATATTTT. Amino acids: CASSPGSVSSGNTIYF.

In this sample, this clonotype turned up many times. The rearrangement uses TRBV14 and TRBJ1-2; D gene unclear. Germline V lookup: CDR1 SGHDN, CDR2 FVKESK. The CDR3 has 13 residues. V was shortened by 3 bases and J by 8 bases, with 13 bases between the two germline ends. The CDR3, as DNA: TGTGCCAGCAGCCAGCACCTACGGGAGGGCTACACCTTC. Amino acid sequence: CASSQHLREGYTF.

V gene TRBV7-2 combines with J gene TRBJ2-2; 7 bases align to TRBD1. This CDR3 is 15 amino acids long. With 2 bases clipped from V and 1 base from J, the junction kept 1 base outside the gene matches. Germline CDR1 is SGHTA and CDR2 is FQGNSA. This CDR3 is CASSLRTGNTGELFF. The CDR3 nucleotides are TGTGCCAGCAGCTTACGGACAGGGAACACCGGGGAGCTGTTTTTT.

This clonotype was seen at least ten times. The chain couples TRBV11-3 to TRBJ2-2; maybe TRBD1 (6 bases). With 5 bases removed from V and 3 bases from J, the gap between germline ends came to 10 bases. This CDR3 spans 14 amino acids. Germline CDR1 is SGHNT and CDR2 is YENEEA. The CDR3 DNA sequence: TGTGCCAGCAGCCCCCGGACAGACACCGGGGAGCTGTTTTTT. It translates to CASSPRTDTGELFF. The whole variable domain, filled in from reference TRBV11-3 and TRBJ2-2, reads EAGVVQSPRYKIIEKKQPVAFWCNPISGHNTLYWYLQNLGQGPELLIRYENEEAVDDSQLPKDRFSAERLKGVDSTLKIQPAELGDSAVYLCASSPRTDTGELFFGEGSRLTVL.

This clonotype is deemed medium-sized (0.01 to 0.1%). The chain employs TRBV3-1 and TRBJ2-2; 9 positions match TRBD2. CDR1 and CDR2 (germline): LGHDT, YNNKEL (reference sequence). The CDR3 runs 16 residues. V shed 1 base, J shed 1 base, and the junction held 1 base outside the gene matches. CDR3 nucleotides: TGTGCCAGCAGCCAAGGGACTAGCGTGAACACCGGGGAGCTGTTTTTT. Translation: CASSQGTSVNTGELFF.

The chain employs TRBV11-2 and TRBJ2-5, with 9 bases matching TRBD1. This CDR3 comprises 16 residues. The germline CDR1 and CDR2 sequences are SGHAT and FQNNGV. Trimming took 4 bases from V and 5 from J; bases not matched to a gene: 11. The CDR3 loop is CASSSPGQGIRETQYF. DNA for the CDR3: TGTGCCAGCAGCTCCCCGGGACAGGGCATAAGGGAGACCCAGTACTTC.

The chain uses TRBV3-1 and TRBJ2-7; 7 bases are shared with TRBD2. The V and J ends lost 1 base and 0 bases, in that order; junction bases with no gene match: 3. Germline CDR1 LGHDT, CDR2 YNNKEL (reference sequence). The CDR3 contains 15 residues. CDR3 sequence (DNA): TGTGCCAGCAGCCAAGTCCCTAGCGGCTCCTACGAGCAGTACTTC. It is translated as CASSQVPSGSYEQYF.

This chain connects TRBV6-5 to TRBJ2-1, with 9 bases matching TRBD1. The CDR3 consists of 17 residues. The germline V gene encodes CDR1 MNHEY and CDR2 SVGAGI. V lost 5 bases, J lost 4 bases, and 12 bases stayed unmatched. The CDR3 coding sequence is TGTGCCAGCAGTAAAGGGATACCGGGACAGGGATACAATGAGCAGTTCTTC. It translates to CASSKGIPGQGYNEQFF.

At least ten counts were recorded for this clonotype. The CDR3 protein is CAIRDSWGGSPHEQYF. In DNA, the CDR3 is TGTGCCATCAGGGACTCATGGGGCGGGAGCCCCCACGAGCAGTACTTC. This chain uses TRBV10-3 with TRBJ2-7; 7 nucleotides line up with TRBD2. This CDR3 spans 16 amino acids. In germline, CDR1 is ENHRY, CDR2 SYGVKD. V lost 6 bases and J lost 5; bases outside the gene matches: 16.

For this clonotype: One end of the junction fails to match germline, which may point to a read error. This chain joins TRBV7-2 and TRBJ2-7; weak D call: TRBD1 (6 bases). This CDR3 contains 15 residues. Germline loops: CDR1 SGHTA, CDR2 FQGNSA. The CDR3 DNA sequence: TGTGTCAGCAGCTTGGACAGACGTTCCTCCTACGAGCAGTACTTC. Protein product: CVSSLDRRSSYEQYF.

Turning to this clonotype: A much larger clone differs from this one at a single base, so this may be a read error. V usage is TRBV11-2 and J usage is TRBJ2-3, with 7 bases lining up with TRBD2. The V and J ends lost 1 base and 8 bases, in that order; junction bases with no gene match: 9. This CDR3 comprises 15 residues. From germline, CDR1 is SGHAT and CDR2 FQNNGV. This chain's CDR3 is CASSLGGRLSVTQYF. The CDR3, as DNA: TGTGCCAGCAGCTTAGGCGGGAGATTATCGGTTACGCAGTATTTT.

This clonotype was recorded at least ten times. This chain uses TRBV6-5 with TRBJ2-7, with 14 bases identical to TRBD2. The CDR3 loop spans 14 amino acids. Germline V CDR1 and CDR2: MNHEY, SVGAGI. Trimming took 7 bases from V and 5 from J; bases not matched to a gene: 4. The CDR3 nucleotides are TGTGCCAGCACTAGACTAGCGGGAGGGCACGAGCAGTACTTC. It specifies CASTRLAGGHEQYF.

The sample holds many counts of this clonotype. V is TRBV5-1 and J is TRBJ2-1, with 11 positions matching TRBD2. Germline-derived CDR1 and CDR2 are SGHRS and YFSETQ. The CDR3 extends over 15 amino acids. Losses at the gene ends were 4 bases for V and 7 bases for J; bases not matched to a gene: 7. The CDR3: CASSLTSGEGNEQFF. The CDR3 coding sequence is TGCGCCAGCAGCCTGACTAGCGGGGAGGGTAATGAGCAGTTCTTC. Variable domain in full (rest from reference TRBV5-1 and TRBJ2-1): KAGVTQTPRYLIKTRGQQVTLSCSPISGHRSVSWYQQTPGQGLQFLFEYFSETQRNKGNFPGRFSGRQFSNSRSEMNVSTLELGDSALYLCASSLTSGEGNEQFFGPGTRLTVL.

This clonotype was found many times. The chain carries TRBV5-1 and TRBJ2-2; perhaps TRBD1 as D (6 bases). The CDR3 is 15 amino acids. Germline V gene data show CDR1 as SGHRS and CDR2 as YFSETQ. Trimming shortened V by 4 bases and J by 3 bases, and 13 bases separated the two germline ends. CDR3 DNA sequence: TGCGCCAGCAGCCTCACCGGGACACACACCGGGGAGCTGTTTTTT. Translated, it gives CASSLTGTHTGELFF.

This clonotype was seen at least ten times. The J gene is TRBJ1-5, the V gene TRBV5-5; TRBD1 agrees at 9 bases. Trimming cost V 5 bases and J 4 bases; bases outside gene matches: 4. CDR3 length equals 14 residues. Per germline, CDR1 SGHKS and CDR2 YYEKEE (reference sequence). The CDR3 DNA follows: TGTGCCAGCAGTCGGGACAGGGATAATCAGCCCCAGCATTTT. It encodes CASSRDRDNQPQHF.

This clonotype was found many times. The chain links TRBV5-6 to TRBJ2-2; maybe TRBD2 (6 bases). Looked up from germline, CDR1 is SGHDT and CDR2 is YYEEEE. Between the trimmed V and J ends, which lost 3 bases and 6 bases, there was a span of 9 bases. The length of the CDR3 is 13 residues. DNA of the CDR3: TGTGCCAGCAGCTGGGGGGAGGCCGGGGAGCTGTTTTTT. Its translation: CASSWGEAGELFF.

This chain uses TRBV20-1 with TRBJ2-3; 9 bases match TRBD1. V trimming: 3 bases; J trimming: 6 bases; junction bases outside the gene matches: 7. Germline V gene sequence: CDR1 DFQATT, CDR2 SNEGSKA (reference sequence). This CDR3 has 14 residues. In DNA form, the CDR3 reads TGCAGTGCTAGTAACAGGGGGCTAGGGGATACGCAGTATTTT. This translates into CSASNRGLGDTQYF.

This clonotype was found many times. The rearrangement uses TRBV20-1 and TRBJ2-5; a weak D match, TRBD2 (7 bases). V lost 6 bases and J 5 bases, leaving 19 bases between the germline ends. The CDR3 spans 14 residues. Germline V gene sequence: CDR1 DFQATT, CDR2 SNEGSKA (reference sequence). The CDR3 protein is CSADGAGAGETQYF. The CDR3 DNA is TGCAGTGCCGATGGTGCGGGGGCAGGGGAGACCCAGTACTTC.

Only a few counts were recorded for this clonotype. The chain's CDR3 is CASSTGTVEAFF. In DNA form, the CDR3 reads TGTGCCAGCAGTACCGGGACAGTTGAAGCTTTCTTT. V is TRBV27 and J is TRBJ1-1; the match to TRBD1 covers 7 bases. There are 12 residues in the CDR3. The germline V gene has CDR1 MNHEY and CDR2 SMNVEV (reference sequence). Trimming took 5 bases from V and 7 from J; bases not matched to a gene: 4.

This clonotype appeared a few times. The chain carries TRBV20-1 and TRBJ2-1; D uncertain. Trimming took 3 bases from V and 2 from J, leaving 20 bases between them. This CDR3 is 17 amino acids long. In germline, CDR1 is DFQATT, CDR2 SNEGSKA (reference sequence). The CDR3 nucleotides are TGCAGTGCTAGTCCGCCGACCCTGTTCTCCCCCTACAATGAGCAGTTCTTC. Translated, it gives CSASPPTLFSPYNEQFF.

This clonotype was recorded many times. The junction departs from the called germline gene at one end, perhaps through a read error. The chain uses TRBV7-2 and TRBJ1-1; 12 bases line up with TRBD1. This CDR3 is 11 amino acids long. Looked up from germline, CDR1 is SGHTA and CDR2 is FQGNSA. Here the CDR3 DNA reads TGTGCCAGCAGCTTAGGGGACAGGGGGCGCTTT. Amino acids: CASSLGDRGRF.

This clonotype is termed medium-sized. V and J are TRBV2 and TRBJ1-1, with no clear D. Between the trimmed V and J ends, which lost 0 bases and 7 bases, there was a span of 6 bases. CDR1 is SNHLY and CDR2 is FYNNEI in the germline V gene. The CDR3 runs 12 residues. The CDR3 spells CASSEAAVEAFF. Here the CDR3 DNA reads TGTGCCAGCAGTGAAGCAGCAGTTGAAGCTTTCTTT.

This clonotype has only a few counts. This rearrangement joins TRBV27 to TRBJ1-5; 7 bases are shared with TRBD1. Germline CDR1 reads MNHEY; CDR2 reads SMNVEV (reference sequence). V shed 3 bases and J 7 bases; nucleotides not matched to a gene: 9. There are 15 residues in the CDR3. The DNA of the CDR3 is TGTGCCAGCAGTTTCGAAGGACAGGCATCGCAGCCCCAGCATTTT. Protein: CASSFEGQASQPQHF.

This clonotype was found many times. This chain joins TRBV20-1 and TRBJ2-7; 9 nucleotides align to TRBD1. Germline V gene sequence: CDR1 DFQATT, CDR2 SNEGSKA (reference sequence). The CDR3 is 14 residues long. With 5 bases clipped from V and 5 bases from J, the junction kept 10 bases outside the gene matches. CDR3 in amino acids: CSASRVGQGHEQYF. CDR3 DNA: TGCAGTGCTTCTCGAGTGGGACAGGGACACGAGCAGTACTTC.

Ten or more counts support this clonotype. This sequence joins TRBV6-5 and TRBJ2-1; D possibly corresponds to TRBD2 (6 bases). CDR3 size: 14 residues. Germline lookup yields CDR1 MNHEY and CDR2 SVGAGI. V was pared by 6 bases and J by 3 bases, with 12 bases between. The CDR3 spells CASRRLGIYNEQFF. The CDR3 region has the DNA TGTGCCAGCAGACGACTAGGAATCTACAATGAGCAGTTCTTC.

The J gene is TRBJ1-1, the V gene TRBV5-4; D remains unclear. CDR1 and CDR2 (germline): SGHNT, YYREEE (reference sequence). Trimming stripped 6 bases from V and 5 bases from J, with 23 bases between. The CDR3 has 16 amino acids. As DNA, the CDR3 is TGTGCCAGCACCTCCCCTCAGTCCTACCCGGGAACTGAAGCTTTCTTT. As protein: CASTSPQSYPGTEAFF.

This clonotype has more than one count but fewer than ten. V gene TRBV6-2 or TRBV6-3 combines with J gene TRBJ1-2; 9 nucleotides line up with TRBD1. The CDR3 is 16 amino acids. From germline, CDR1 is MNHEY and CDR2 SVGEGT. V was pared by 1 base and J by 6 bases, with 9 bases of the junction left unmatched. CDR3 protein: CASSYLAGTGKDGYTF. The CDR3 region has the DNA TGTGCCAGCAGTTACTTGGCCGGGACAGGGAAGGATGGCTACACCTTC.

This clonotype has a count of ten or more. J is TRBJ2-7 and V is TRBV2; unclear D gene. Germline values: CDR1 SNHLY, CDR2 FYNNEI. V was shortened by 6 bases and J by 4 bases, with 13 bases between the two germline ends. The CDR3 consists of 13 residues. CDR3: CASRGFGFYEQYF. The DNA for the CDR3 is TGTGCCAGCAGGGGGTTTGGGTTTTACGAGCAGTACTTC.